Sequencing of this T cell receptor (beta chain) was carried out in a study of T cells in Graves' hyperthyroidism and ophthalmopathy. Germline V gene data show CDR1 as MDHEN and CDR2 as SYDVKM. This CDR3 is 15 amino acids long. Germline trimming cut 7 bases from V and 1 base from J; bases unmatched to any gene: 9. Researchers amplified the TCR beta CDR3 regions from RNA transcripts. The HTBI set primed first-round TCR CDR3 RT-PCR. MiXCR, run by TCRdb on the multiplex PCR reads, gives a single entry per CDR3 protein. The sample consists of about 590,000 distinct CDR3 sequences, approximately 14% of them appearing once. Patients were excluded for uncontrolled infection, other autoimmune disease, pregnancy or lactation. Clinical symptoms, serum thyroxine, TRAb, thyroid ultrasound and orbital computed tomography informed diagnoses. This sample holds PBMCs from under 11 ml fresh peripheral blood. Comments on this clonotype: Its specificity is unknown.

Whole-study results and caveats: Blood shared most expanded thyroid clonotypes above 0.001.

The specimen was blood. The chain links TRBV28 to TRBJ1-1; 7 bases match TRBD1. This TCR derives from a woman under 40 with Graves' hyperthyroidism. CDR3 sequence reads: CASTSGGLRNTEAFF. In DNA form, the CDR3 reads TGTGCCAGCACATCAGGGGGGCTTAGGAACACTGAAGCTTTCTTT.